The subject of this entry is one TCR beta chain. It has no known antigen specificity. Base qualities are missing; no much larger clone stands one base away. Library preparation used the immunoSEQ multiplex PCR assay. The multiplex PCR relied on a mix of 60 forward primers for TCR Vbeta segments and 13 reverse primers for TCR Jbeta segments. The CDR3 region of rearranged TCR beta genes was amplified from genomic DNA with a multiplex PCR assay. The amplified TCR beta libraries were sequenced on the Illumina HiSeq System as 87-base-pair reads. As for the original processing: A later analysis tallied 75 million to 95 million unique TCR beta chains across the 550 to 850 repertoires, and around 10 million of those chains were shared by two or more donors. Raw reads were error-corrected and collapsed into unique sequences with a nearest-neighbor algorithm that merged closely related sequences to remove PCR and sequencing errors. Alignment of CDR3 sequences to IMGT reference sequences was used to assign V, D and J gene segments. Each retained sequence needed at least a six-nucleotide match to both a V gene segment and a J gene segment. Rearrangements were classified as productive when the CDR3 lacked stop codons and remained in frame with V and J, and all other rearrangements were classified as non-productive. Following IMGT convention, CDR3 was defined as the stretch from the second conserved V-encoded cysteine to the conserved J-encoded phenylalanine. Sequences without an unambiguous match to a single V gene segment were excluded from the earlier analysis of approximately 600 of the donors. An earlier analysis of roughly 590 of the donors called V segments functional above 56.7% productive rearrangements and segregating when the between-donor standard deviation exceeded 5%. A statistical classification framework was developed to diagnose cytomegalovirus status using the catalog of TCR beta chain sequences. In a later analysis, TCR nucleotide sequences were compared against IMGT/GENE-DB human TR gene sequences so that V and J genes could be assigned. A later analysis assigned CDR3 sequences and most-parsimonious VDJ recombination scenarios with the TCRdist pipeline. In a later analysis, each TCR beta chain was defined by its CDR3 amino acid sequence together with its V-gene family, and reads lacking a unique V-gene family were excluded. To address suspected cross-contamination and a sequencing artifact, a later analysis removed approximately 590 highly shared, low-generation-probability nucleotide sequences. A later analysis calculated a clonal expansion index for each public chain from normalized within-repertoire ranks of inferred template counts. A later analysis computed generation probabilities with a VDJ recombination model fitted to out-of-frame rearrangements, and checked the results against IGoR. In a later analysis, hypergeometric tests were used to score TCR-TCR, TCR-HLA and TCR-CMV co-occurrence, with a repertoire-size bias correction applied to TCR pairs. To estimate false discovery rates, a later analysis permuted the HLA or CMV assignments 20 times. In a later analysis, co-occurring TCRs were grouped using DBSCAN, with TCRdist sequence similarity added in when clustering inside HLA-allele-positive subsets. For co-occurrence clustering, repertoires with fewer than 30,000 or more than 120,000 public chains were excluded, along with roughly 5 repertoires with anomalous nucleotide sharing. TCRdb mirrors the immuneACCESS table, restricted to in-frame sequences. Some clones are absent from its copies; in checked studies, under half trace to an unresolved V gene, and the reason for the others is unknown. V, J and clone size derive from that table, while D and trimming were established from the DNA sequence. For this sample there are around 110,000 clones; 77% appear just once. The ten largest clones capture 3.5% to 5% of the sample.

This specimen belongs to a study of cytomegalovirus exposure and HLA in healthy donors (dated by TCRdb to the late 2010s). At the level of the whole study: In an earlier analysis of 450 to 750 of the donors, under 300 Gb of sequence data and 120 million or so unique TCR beta sequences from 180 million or so T cells were reported. To predict cytomegalovirus infection status, the study brought together high-throughput TCR immunosequencing, statistical association of individual TCRs with disease status, and machine learning. Typing coverage varied by locus: 629-630 donors for A, B, C, DRB1 and DQB1; roughly 510 for DQA1; some 610 for DPA1; under 490 for DPB1. Among some 410 genotyped donors of the cohort, an average of approximately 240,000 unique TCR beta nucleotide sequences was sequenced per donor, of which roughly 17% were non-productive. In an earlier analysis of a few hundred of the donors, high-throughput TCR beta sequencing was used to judge whether each TCR beta V gene segment behaved as functional or pseudogenic. All discovery cohort repertoires had been generated using a single sequencing platform. Alongside the repertoire data, information on donor age, sex, ethnicity and CMV serostatus was compiled. Among the roughly 370 genotyped donors, around 81% belonged to the genetic ancestry cluster associated with self-reported Caucasian donors. Besides the first cohort of 500 to 700 subjects, a separate validation cohort made up of 120 different subjects was used. In a later analysis, previously published TCR beta repertoires from 670 or so donors were re-analyzed and high-resolution HLA genotyping was added so that TCR occurrence patterns could be studied. The study used immunosequencing to profile the T cell repertoires of 670 or so subjects and linked those repertoires to cytomegalovirus serostatus. A few DR-DQ haplotypes were treated as single units for association and clustering because of strong linkage in the cohort. The aim of the study was to test whether cataloging public T cell receptors could identify signatures of past pathogen exposure. A later genetic analysis used genome-wide SNP genotypes for about 65% of the 666 donors, treating that subset as a discovery cohort. Both class I and class II loci were covered by HLA typing, at four-digit resolution. Roughly 300 gigabases of sequencing data and some 85 million unique TCR sequences were included in an early release covering about 700 HLA-typed donors. In the later analysis, no new phenotypic data were used to find candidate immune exposures; instead, reliance was placed on TCR beta sequences and their occurrence across donors. The investigation overall reported the following: In a later analysis, the rate of TCR association differed among HLA loci, with DRB1 alleles having the most associated TCRs and HLA-C alleles having the fewest. The authors suggested that the approach could potentially be extended to other disease states and immunological phenotypes. Because HLA typing was missing for some donors at each locus, association tests included only the typed subset. Correlated functional status among segregating V segments might be attributable to linkage disequilibrium, but an unknown experimental factor could not be ruled out. A later analysis found that most CMV-associated TCR beta chains appeared HLA-restricted, with HLA associations seemingly driven largely by CMV exposure. A later genetic analysis reported fewer N-insertions in productive TCRs among donors in an Asian-associated ancestry cluster than the roughly 620-donor mean. A further reported finding was that TCR beta sequences accurately predicted the HLA-A and HLA-B alleles for most subjects in the first cohort. The sequencing pipeline was judged likely to have produced a cluster of highly shared sequence variants as a technical artifact. Three of the identified cytomegalovirus-associated TCR beta chains were confirmed in vitro to be specific for cytomegalovirus antigens. A later genetic analysis associated a missense DCLRE1C variant with V-gene and J-gene trimming of TCR beta chains, and an independent cohort replicated the association. Only TCR beta chains were sequenced in this cohort, and the absence of alpha or paired-chain data limited detectable features. For the cohort, immune exposure information was limited to CMV serostatus. Compared with equally common non-associated chains, HLA-associated TCR beta chains in a later analysis were more clonally expanded and had lower generation probabilities. Because counts were too low, about 18 rarely observed V segments, including chromosome 9 orphons, were excluded from the earlier analysis of around 640 of the donors. Strong co-occurrence of HLA alleles, especially DR and DQ, made assigning TCR associations to individual alleles difficult. An earlier analysis of around 540 of the donors showed that most TCR beta V segments appeared in productive rearrangements either about 87% or about 30% of the time, which broadly matched IMGT annotations. The classifier was reported to diagnose cytomegalovirus status with high specificity and sensitivity in both the original and validation cohorts. Most TCR sequences were observed very rarely across donors, whereas some public TCRs were present in many individuals. Several of the top co-occurrence clusters appeared to be linked to parvovirus B19, influenza, CMV and Epstein-Barr virus, according to a later analysis. The study gave a list of some 150 TCR beta chains associated with cytomegalovirus. Sequencing depth was assumed to be roughly uniform across donors in the presence/absence analyses, though that assumption may not hold. Some IMGT-functional V segments, including TRBV6-2 and TRBV6-3, could not be told apart with the 87-base-pair reads, so those segments were excluded. Specific HLA alleles were associated with 16,951 TCR beta sequences at a false discovery rate of 0.05 in a later analysis.

CDR1 and CDR2 are drawn from the germline V gene: MRHNA, SNTAGT. The CDR3 runs 15 amino acids, cysteine and phenylalanine included. CDR3 DNA only is kept here, 45 bases in frame from base 1. V ends up 3 bases short and J 0 bases short, with an unmatched junction base count of 3. The cohort comprised around 690 healthy bone marrow donors. At the time of sampling, all cohort members were nominally healthy, though unrecorded immune exposures were likely present. The donor was CMV seronegative and belonged to the group of around 400 seronegative cohort members. Every donor gave a peripheral blood sample, and the peripheral blood mononuclear cells from that sample were used for TCR beta sequencing. The Qiagen DNeasy Blood Extraction Kit was used to extract genomic DNA from the blood cell samples.

The source of this sequence is a male donor in good health and CMV-seronegative. This sequence uses TRBV6-4 and TRBJ2-3, with 7 central nucleotides matching TRBD2. Input material: PBMCs. The base sequence is TGTGCCAGCAGTGAATCTAGCGGAAGCACAGATACGCAGTATTTT. It translates to CASSESSGSTDTQYF.